One and the same sample provided the 29 T cell receptor beta chains below, sequenced in a study of CD8+CD57+ T cells in acquired aplastic anemia. The template used for profiling TCR beta VDJ and CDR3 was genomic DNA. TCRdb re-analysed the reads in MiXCR, keeping a single row per CDR3 protein. Among 100,000 to 120,000 distinct CDR3 sequences listed, around half were seen once. The source material was sorted CD4+, CD8+, or CD8+CD57+ T cells (not recorded which) from PBMCs. The receptors originated from a human donor in good health, serving as a control.

This clonotype has at least ten counts. The chain combines TRBV19 with TRBJ1-1; a weak D match, TRBD1 (5 bases). CDR1 is LNHDA and CDR2 is SQIVND in the germline V gene (reference sequence). The CDR3 length is 12 residues. Between the trimmed V and J ends, which lost 7 bases and 4 bases, there was a span of 10 bases. This CDR3 reads CASMGGGTEAFF. CDR3 DNA sequence: TGTGCCAGTATGGGGGGTGGCACTGAAGCTTTCTTT.

This rearrangement joins TRBV19 to TRBJ2-7, with D maybe TRBD1 (5 bases). CDR1 LNHDA and CDR2 SQIVND come from the germline V gene (reference sequence). This CDR3 has 11 residues. V was cut by 7 bases and J by 3 bases, with 7 bases left in between. As DNA, the CDR3 is TGTGCCAGTACAGGGAACTACGAGCAGTACTTC. It yields the protein CASTGNYEQYF.

In this sample, this clonotype turned up many times. The chain recombines TRBV11-2 with TRBJ1-6; maybe TRBD1 (6 bases). This CDR3 has 16 residues. Trimming pared 6 bases from V and 0 bases from J, leaving 12 bases between. Germline CDR1 and CDR2: SGHAT and FQNNGV. Written as DNA, the CDR3 is TGTGCCAGCAGGGAAACAGGGAGCTCCTATAATTCACCCCTCCACTTT. The encoded protein is CASRETGSSYNSPLHF.

The chain has TRBV20-1 and TRBJ2-7; 13 positions match TRBD2. Germline assignment: CDR1 DFQATT and CDR2 SNEGSKA (reference sequence). With V trimmed by 6 bases and J by 5 bases, 4 bases remained unmatched. This CDR3 has 13 amino acids. The CDR3 DNA reads as TGCAGTGCCCTACTAGCGGGGGGGCACGAGCAGTACTTC. Translating gives CSALLAGGHEQYF.

This clonotype has a count of ten or more. This chain's CDR3 is CASSDFREQFF. The CDR3 nucleotides are TGTGCCAGCAGTGATTTCCGGGAGCAGTTCTTC. The chain combines TRBV2 with TRBJ2-1; no clear D. V lost 3 bases, J lost 10 bases, and 7 bases lay in between. Germline CDR1 is SNHLY and CDR2 is FYNNEI. The CDR3 is 11 amino acids.

The chain couples TRBV20-1 to TRBJ2-7; tentatively, D is TRBD1 (5 bases). Trimming pared 2 bases from V and 1 base from J, leaving 15 bases between. Germline CDR1 DFQATT, CDR2 SNEGSKA (reference sequence). This CDR3 region has 15 residues. The chain's CDR3 is CSARMGLSSSYEQYF. Written as DNA, the CDR3 is TGCAGTGCTAGAATGGGGCTATCCTCGTCCTACGAGCAGTACTTC.

This clonotype has a count of ten or more. This chain uses TRBV25-1 with TRBJ2-7, with D perhaps TRBD2 (6 bases). The V and J ends lost 4 bases and 5 bases respectively, with 15 bases between them. The CDR3 has 14 residues. Germline V gene lookup returns CDR1 MGHDK and CDR2 SYGVNS. This CDR3 is CASSGRAHTDEQYF. DNA for the CDR3: TGTGCCAGCAGTGGGAGGGCCCATACGGACGAGCAGTACTTC.

This chain uses TRBV24-1 with TRBJ2-7; 12 nucleotides agree with TRBD1. Trimming cost V 4 bases and J 5 bases; bases outside gene matches: 8. Germline V gives CDR1 KGHDR, CDR2 SFDVKD. The CDR3 sequence is 16 residues long. CDR3 sequence reads: CATSDPGTGGTNEQYF. DNA for the CDR3: TGTGCCACCAGTGACCCCGGGACAGGGGGCACCAACGAGCAGTACTTC.

Points on this clonotype: An end of the junction does not agree with germline; a read error may underlie this. CDR3 coding DNA: TGTGCCAGTAGGGATGAGCGGTCCTACAATGAGCGGCTCTTC. Amino acid sequence: CASRDERSYNERLF. The V call is TRBV19, the J call TRBJ2-1, with TRBD2 as a possible D gene (5 bases). The CDR3 covers 14 residues. The germline CDR1 and CDR2 sequences are LNHDA and SQIVND (reference sequence).

This chain joins TRBV2 and TRBJ2-3; D gene unclear. Trimming stripped 6 bases from V and 6 bases from J, with 10 bases between. Per the germline V gene, CDR1 is SNHLY and CDR2 is FYNNEI. There are 12 residues in the CDR3. CDR3 region: CASRSGGDTQYF. As DNA, the CDR3 is TGTGCCAGCAGGTCCGGTGGGGATACGCAGTATTTT.

The chain links TRBV29-1 to TRBJ1-2; D gene unclear. Trimming left V 0 bases short and J 9 bases short, with 11 bases between. Germline CDR1 reads SQVTM; CDR2 reads ANQGSEA. There are 12 residues in the CDR3. The CDR3 nucleotides read TGCAGCGTTGAAGATGATCTCTCGCGCTACACCTTC. It codes for CSVEDDLSRYTF.

V gene TRBV28 combines with J gene TRBJ2-7, with D possibly TRBD1 on 6 matching bases. Trimming took off 5 bases at V and 0 bases at J, with 17 bases between the two ends. The CDR3 extends over 16 amino acids. Germline CDR1 and CDR2: MDHEN and SYDVKM. The CDR3 sequence: CASSPGTGFSSYEQYF. CDR3 nucleotides: TGTGCCAGCAGTCCCGGAACAGGGTTTAGCTCCTACGAGCAGTACTTC.

J is TRBJ2-5 and V is TRBV29-1; TRBD1 matches at 12 bases. Germline V gives CDR1 SQVTM, CDR2 ANQGSEA. Trimming removed 6 bases from V and 5 bases from J; junction bases left unmatched: 4. The length of the CDR3 is 13 residues. CDR3 coding DNA: TGCAGCGTGGGACAGGGGGCGCGGGAGACCCAGTACTTC. This translates into CSVGQGARETQYF.

This clonotype was detected only a few times. The chain uses TRBV7-9 and TRBJ2-7; 8 positions agree with TRBD2. J was trimmed by 7 bases and V by 5 bases; bases with no gene match: 7. The germline V gene has CDR1 SEHNR and CDR2 FQNEAQ (reference sequence). This CDR3 is built from 13 residues. The CDR3 sequence: CASSPAGVMEQYF. In DNA, the CDR3 is TGTGCCAGCAGCCCAGCGGGGGTCATGGAGCAGTACTTC.

Only one count was recorded for this clonotype. This chain uses TRBV20-1 with TRBJ1-5; maybe TRBD1 (5 bases). There are 13 residues in the CDR3. V shed 2 bases and J shed 2 bases, with 7 bases lying between them. Germline loops: CDR1 DFQATT, CDR2 SNEGSKA (reference sequence). This chain's CDR3 is CSARQGGNQPQHF. In DNA form, the CDR3 reads TGCAGTGCTAGACAGGGAGGCAATCAGCCCCAGCATTTT.

This clonotype was picked up a small number of times. The chain employs TRBV7-2 and TRBJ2-2; no firm D call. V lost 3 bases and J lost 0, with 17 bases in between. The CDR3 has 18 residues. The germline V gene encodes CDR1 SGHTA and CDR2 FQGNSA. The CDR3 DNA reads as TGTGCCAGCAGCTTGGCGTATCCCCGACCCCCGAACACCGGGGAGCTGTTTTTT. Translating it yields CASSLAYPRPPNTGELFF.

The chain uses TRBV5-6 and TRBJ1-2; 10 nucleotides align to TRBD1. Germline V gives CDR1 SGHDT, CDR2 YYEEEE. V lost 4 bases, J lost 4 bases, and 4 bases stayed unmatched. The CDR3 contains 14 residues. DNA of the CDR3: TGTGCCAGCAGCGCCTGGGACAGGGGCTATGGCTACACCTTC. Protein product: CASSAWDRGYGYTF.

The V and J genes are TRBV20-1 and TRBJ1-2; TRBD1 is a possible D gene (6 bases). Germline CDR1 reads DFQATT; CDR2 reads SNEGSKA (reference sequence). The V end lost 3 bases, the J end lost 8 bases, and 22 bases lay between the germline ends. This CDR3 is built from 15 residues. This CDR3 is CSASLVQVGARGYTF. CDR3 coding DNA: TGCAGTGCTAGTCTCGTTCAGGTGGGGGCGCGGGGCTACACCTTC.

The CDR3 nucleotides are TGTGCCAGCAGCCCGGGACAGGGTAGAAGGGGCTACACCTTC. Translated: CASSPGQGRRGYTF. This chain connects TRBV7-2 to TRBJ1-2; 9 positions agree with TRBD1. The germline gives CDR1 SGHTA, CDR2 FQGNSA. V was pared by 5 bases and J by 8 bases, with 9 bases of the junction left unmatched. This CDR3 region has 14 residues.

This clonotype appeared many times. The chain is built from TRBV4-3 and TRBJ1-2; 8 bases agree with TRBD1. V lost 0 bases, J lost 6 bases, and 3 bases stayed unmatched. Per the germline V gene, CDR1 is LGHNA and CDR2 is YSLEER. The CDR3 is 14 residues long. The CDR3 loop reads CASSQDGQGDGYTF. The CDR3 coding sequence is TGCGCCAGCAGCCAAGATGGACAGGGTGATGGCTACACCTTC.

V and J are TRBV20-1 and TRBJ2-1; 9 bases agree with TRBD2. This CDR3 spans 14 amino acids. The V and J ends lost 0 bases and 8 bases, in that order; junction bases with no gene match: 5. Germline CDR1 and CDR2: DFQATT and SNEGSKA (reference sequence). Here the CDR3 reads CSAREIAGAHEQFF. CDR3 bases: TGCAGTGCTAGAGAAATAGCGGGAGCGCATGAGCAGTTCTTC.

This clonotype is judged medium-sized. V is TRBV11-2 and J is TRBJ1-6; D not certain. Per the germline V gene, CDR1 is SGHAT and CDR2 is FQNNGV. The CDR3 length is 19 residues. Trimming left V 5 bases short and J 0 bases short, with 20 bases between. CDR3 sequence: CASSTDYRDPSSYNSPLHF. In nucleotides, the CDR3 is TGTGCCAGCAGCACGGATTACAGAGACCCAAGCTCCTATAATTCACCCCTCCACTTT.

This clonotype was observed many times. The genes are TRBV30 and TRBJ2-7, with 11 bases identical to TRBD1. With 2 bases clipped from V and 4 bases from J, the junction kept 4 bases outside the gene matches. The CDR3 contains 14 residues. In germline, CDR1 is GTSNPN, CDR2 SVGIG (reference sequence). The CDR3 loop is CAWSPGQGAYEQYF. CDR3 bases: TGTGCCTGGAGTCCCGGACAGGGGGCTTACGAGCAGTACTTC.

The chain employs TRBV9 and TRBJ2-7; 11 nucleotides align to TRBD1. J was trimmed by 3 bases and V by 3 bases; bases with no gene match: 8. Germline V gene lookup returns CDR1 SGDLS and CDR2 YYNGEE. This CDR3 contains 16 residues. The CDR3 spells CASSASGTGGVYEQYF. The CDR3 nucleotides read TGTGCCAGCAGCGCTTCCGGGACAGGGGGAGTCTACGAGCAGTACTTC.

V is TRBV4-2 and J is TRBJ2-7; 7 bases are a match to TRBD2. J gave up 7 bases and V 4 bases, and 7 bases lay outside the gene matches. The CDR3 runs 13 residues. CDR1 is LGHNA and CDR2 is YNFKEQ in the germline V gene. DNA for the CDR3: TGTGCCAGCAGCCTAGCGGGCGAAATGGAGCAGTACTTC. This codes for CASSLAGEMEQYF.

This clonotype was recorded once. The CDR3 loop is CASSLVGQDYEQYF. DNA for the CDR3: TGTGCCAGCAGCTTAGTTGGACAGGACTACGAGCAGTACTTC. The rearrangement joins TRBV7-9 to TRBJ2-7, with 7 bases fitting TRBD1. Looked up from germline, CDR1 is SEHNR and CDR2 is FQNEAQ (reference sequence). This CDR3 contains 14 residues. Trimming cost V 1 base and J 3 bases; bases outside gene matches: 3.

The DNA of the CDR3 is TGTGCCATCAGCGGGGGTCGGGGGCCGAACACTGAAGCTTTCTTT. Its translation: CAISGGRGPNTEAFF. The chain recombines TRBV10-3 with TRBJ1-1; a weak D match, TRBD1 (6 bases). This CDR3 spans 15 amino acids. CDR1 and CDR2 from the germline V gene are ENHRY and SYGVKD. Trimming left V 6 bases short and J 1 base short, with 15 bases between.

The V call is TRBV19, the J call TRBJ1-3; D ambiguous. The CDR3 has 16 residues. Germline V gene sequence: CDR1 LNHDA, CDR2 SQIVND (reference sequence). Trimming left V 3 bases short and J 0 bases short, with 12 bases between. In DNA form, the CDR3 reads TGTGCCAGTAGTATTCGCTTCAGTAGCTCTGGAAACACCATATATTTT. Protein product: CASSIRFSSSGNTIYF.

The chain links TRBV10-3 to TRBJ1-1; D unresolved. Germline CDR1 and CDR2: ENHRY and SYGVKD. The CDR3 is made up of 18 amino acids. With 3 bases removed from V and 2 bases from J, the gap between germline ends came to 22 bases. The CDR3 nucleotides are TGTGCCATCAGTGATCAAGGATGGCTCAGCGAGGGAAACACTGAAGCTTTCTTT. This gives the protein CAISDQGWLSEGNTEAFF.